The rows below give T cell receptor beta chains drawn from one sample of a study of blood T cell repertoires in COVID-19. TCRdb's copy holds only in-frame clones and misses some; the assay was immunoSEQ multiplex PCR. This table holds about 180,000 clones, around four fifths found once. Sequences were obtained from peripheral blood. These receptors came from a man between 65 and 80 years old with active or convalescent COVID-19. Both conserved end residues are part of each CDR3. Each record gives: V gene, clone size, J gene, D gene, CDR3 DNA, CDR3 protein. D genes are given only for firm matches. Clone size is not always given. Where it is, it says once, few, many or a class for expanded clones.

TRBV4-3,.,TRBJ2-3,TRBD2,TGCGCCAGCAGCCAAGATCTGGCGGGGGGGCAAGATACGCAGTATTTT,CASSQDLAGGQDTQYF
TRBV12-3/TRBV12-4,.,TRBJ1-2,TRBD1,TGTGCCAGCAGAAGAGGGGGCGATGGCTACACCTTC,CASRRGGDGYTF
TRBV6-2/TRBV6-3,few,TRBJ1-2,.,TGTGCCAGCAGTTACCGTGGCGACACCACTCGAGTCTCTAACTATGGCTACACCTTC,CASSYRGDTTRVSNYGYTF
TRBV2,once,TRBJ1-2,TRBD1,TGTGCCAGCAGTGGGACCGGGACAGGGAACTATGGCTACACCTTC,CASSGTGTGNYGYTF
TRBV4-3,.,TRBJ2-3,TRBD2,TGCGCCAGCAGCCAAGCCGTGGGCGGGGGGCAAGGAGATACGCAGTATTTT,CASSQAVGGGQGDTQYF
TRBV5-1,.,TRBJ2-3,TRBD2,TGCGCCAGCAGCAGACTAGCGGGGGGTTCCCGGGTTAAAACAGATACGCAGTATTTT,CASSRLAGGSRVKTDTQYF
TRBV15,once,TRBJ1-6,.,TGTGCCACCAGCAAAGACAGTAATTCACCCCTCCACTTT,CATSKDSNSPLHF
TRBV29-1,.,TRBJ2-5,.,TGCAGCGTTGACGGGGTAGGGCAAGAGACCCAGTACTTC,CSVDGVGQETQYF
TRBV11-2,.,TRBJ1-6,.,TGTGCCAGCAGCTTAGTGGCAGGCGACTATAATTCACCCCTCCACTTT,CASSLVAGDYNSPLHF
TRBV15,.,TRBJ2-5,TRBD1,TGTGCCACCAGCAGAGATGGACAGGGGGCGCGGGAGACCCAGTACTTC,CATSRDGQGARETQYF
TRBV2,.,TRBJ1-2,.,TGTGCCAGCAGTGAGTTCAGGGACTATGGCTACACCTTC,CASSEFRDYGYTF
TRBV5-1,.,TRBJ1-2,TRBD1,TGCGCCAGCAGCGGCCAGACAGGGGGCGGCAATGGCTACACCTTC,CASSGQTGGGNGYTF